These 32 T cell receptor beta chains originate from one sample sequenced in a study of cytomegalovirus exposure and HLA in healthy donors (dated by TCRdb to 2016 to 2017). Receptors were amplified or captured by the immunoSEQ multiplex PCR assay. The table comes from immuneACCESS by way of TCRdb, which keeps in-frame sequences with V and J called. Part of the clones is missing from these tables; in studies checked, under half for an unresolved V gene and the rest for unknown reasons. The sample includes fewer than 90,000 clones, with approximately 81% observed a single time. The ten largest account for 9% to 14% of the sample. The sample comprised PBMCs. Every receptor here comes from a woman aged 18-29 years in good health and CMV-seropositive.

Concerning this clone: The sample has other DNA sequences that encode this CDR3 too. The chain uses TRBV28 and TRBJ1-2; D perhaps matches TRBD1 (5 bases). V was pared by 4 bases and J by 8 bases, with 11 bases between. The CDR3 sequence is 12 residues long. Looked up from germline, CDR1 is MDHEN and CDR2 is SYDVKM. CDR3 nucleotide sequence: TGTGCCAGCAGTTCGCAGGGCCGCGGCTACACCTTC. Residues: CASSSQGRGYTF.

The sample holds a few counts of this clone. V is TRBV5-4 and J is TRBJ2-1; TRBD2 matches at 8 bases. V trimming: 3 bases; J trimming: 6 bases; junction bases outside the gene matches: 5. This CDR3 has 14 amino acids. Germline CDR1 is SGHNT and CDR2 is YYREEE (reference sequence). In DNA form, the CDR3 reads TGTGCCAGCAGCTCCTTAGCGGGGAGCAATGAGCAGTTCTTC. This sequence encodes CASSSLAGSNEQFF.

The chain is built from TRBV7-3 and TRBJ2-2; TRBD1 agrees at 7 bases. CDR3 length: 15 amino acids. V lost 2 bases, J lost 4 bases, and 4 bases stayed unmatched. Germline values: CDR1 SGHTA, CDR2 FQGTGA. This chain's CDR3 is CASSLDRASTGELFF. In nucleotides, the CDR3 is TGTGCCAGCAGCTTAGACAGGGCGAGCACCGGGGAGCTGTTTTTT.

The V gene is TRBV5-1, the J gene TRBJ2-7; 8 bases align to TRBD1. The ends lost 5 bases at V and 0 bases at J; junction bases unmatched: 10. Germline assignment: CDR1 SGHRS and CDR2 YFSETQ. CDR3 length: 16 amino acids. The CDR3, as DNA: TGCGCCAGCAGGGGTGGGACAGGCGCTTTCTCCTACGAGCAGTACTTC. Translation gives CASRGGTGAFSYEQYF.

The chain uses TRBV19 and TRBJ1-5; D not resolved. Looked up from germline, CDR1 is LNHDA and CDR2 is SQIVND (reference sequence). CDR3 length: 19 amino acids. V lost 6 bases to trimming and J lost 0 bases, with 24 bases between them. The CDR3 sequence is CASRGGSRTPIYSNQPQHF. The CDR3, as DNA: TGTGCCAGTAGAGGAGGGTCCCGGACCCCAATATATAGCAATCAGCCCCAGCATTTT.

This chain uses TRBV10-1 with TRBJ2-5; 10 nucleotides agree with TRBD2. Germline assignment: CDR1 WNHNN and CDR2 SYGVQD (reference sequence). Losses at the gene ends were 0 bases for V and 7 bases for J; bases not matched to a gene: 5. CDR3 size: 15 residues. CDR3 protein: CASSESGTSVGTQYF. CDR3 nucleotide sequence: TGCGCCAGCAGTGAGTCCGGGACTAGCGTTGGGACCCAGTACTTC.

CDR3 DNA: TGTGCCAGCAGCTGGGGGAGGGTTGGCCTGAACACTGAAGCTTTCTTT. Protein product: CASSWGRVGLNTEAFF. This chain joins TRBV7-9 and TRBJ1-1, with TRBD1 as a possible D gene (5 bases). The germline CDR1 and CDR2 sequences are SEHNR and FQNEAQ (reference sequence). CDR3 size: 16 residues. V was cut by 4 bases and J by 0 bases, with 15 bases left in between.

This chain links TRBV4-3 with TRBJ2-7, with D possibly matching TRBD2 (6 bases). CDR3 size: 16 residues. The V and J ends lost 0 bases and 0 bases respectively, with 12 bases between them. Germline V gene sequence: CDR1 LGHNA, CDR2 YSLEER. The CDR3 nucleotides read TGCGCCAGCAGCCAAGATCCGGAGGGGCTCTCCTACGAGCAGTACTTC. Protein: CASSQDPEGLSYEQYF.

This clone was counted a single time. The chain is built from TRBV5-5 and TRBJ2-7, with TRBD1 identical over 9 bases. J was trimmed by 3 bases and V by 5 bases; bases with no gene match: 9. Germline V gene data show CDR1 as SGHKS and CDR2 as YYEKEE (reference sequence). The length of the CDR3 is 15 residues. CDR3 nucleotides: TGTGCCAGCAGACGGGACAGGGCCGGAATCTACGAGCAGTACTTC. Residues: CASRRDRAGIYEQYF.

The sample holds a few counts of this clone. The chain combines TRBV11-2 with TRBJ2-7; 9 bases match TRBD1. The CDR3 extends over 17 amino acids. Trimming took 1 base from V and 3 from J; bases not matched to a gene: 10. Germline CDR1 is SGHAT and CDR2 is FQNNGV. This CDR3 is CASSLGMGGTGSYEQYF. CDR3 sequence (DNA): TGTGCCAGCAGCTTAGGGATGGGAGGGACAGGGAGCTACGAGCAGTACTTC. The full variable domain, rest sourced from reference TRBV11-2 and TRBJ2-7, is EAGVAQSPRYKIIEKRQSVAFWCNPISGHATLYWYQQILGQGPKLLIQFQNNGVVDDSQLPKDRFSAERLKGVDSTLKIQPAKLEDSAVYLCASSLGMGGTGSYEQYFGPGTRLTVT.

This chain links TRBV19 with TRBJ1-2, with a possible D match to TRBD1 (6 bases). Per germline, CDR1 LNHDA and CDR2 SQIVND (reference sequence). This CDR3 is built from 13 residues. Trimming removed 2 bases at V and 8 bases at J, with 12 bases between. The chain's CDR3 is CASSINLGQGYTF. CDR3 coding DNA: TGTGCCAGTAGTATAAATCTCGGACAGGGCTACACCTTC.

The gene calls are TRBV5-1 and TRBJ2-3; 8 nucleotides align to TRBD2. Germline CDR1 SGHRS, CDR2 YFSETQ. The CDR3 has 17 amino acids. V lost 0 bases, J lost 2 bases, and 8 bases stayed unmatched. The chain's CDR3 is CASSLGRGGSLTDTQYF. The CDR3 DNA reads TGCGCCAGCAGCTTGGGACGGGGGGGCTCCCTCACAGATACGCAGTATTTT.

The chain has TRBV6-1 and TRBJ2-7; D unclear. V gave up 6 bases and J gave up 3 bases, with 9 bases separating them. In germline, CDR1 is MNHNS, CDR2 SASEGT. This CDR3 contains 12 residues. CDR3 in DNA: TGTGCCAGCAGAATCCACGGCTACGAGCAGTACTTC. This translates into CASRIHGYEQYF.

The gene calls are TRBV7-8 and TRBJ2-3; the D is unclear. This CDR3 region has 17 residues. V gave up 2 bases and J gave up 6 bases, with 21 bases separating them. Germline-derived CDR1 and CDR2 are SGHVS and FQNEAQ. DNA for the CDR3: TGTGCCAGCAGCTTAAGTCCAACAGAAGCTTCCTCCGATACGCAGTATTTT. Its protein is CASSLSPTEASSDTQYF. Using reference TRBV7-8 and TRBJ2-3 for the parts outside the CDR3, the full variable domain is GAGVSQSPRYKVAKRGQDVALRCDPISGHVSLFWYQQALGQGPEFLTYFQNEAQLDKSGLPSDRFFAERPEGSVSTLKIQRTQQEDSAVYLCASSLSPTEASSDTQYFGPGTRLTVL.

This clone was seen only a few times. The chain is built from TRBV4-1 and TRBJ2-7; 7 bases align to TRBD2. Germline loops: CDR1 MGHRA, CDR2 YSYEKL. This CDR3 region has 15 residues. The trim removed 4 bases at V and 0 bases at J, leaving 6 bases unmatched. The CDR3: CASSRSGTASYEQYF. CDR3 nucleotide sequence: TGCGCCAGCAGCCGGAGCGGGACTGCCTCCTACGAGCAGTACTTC.

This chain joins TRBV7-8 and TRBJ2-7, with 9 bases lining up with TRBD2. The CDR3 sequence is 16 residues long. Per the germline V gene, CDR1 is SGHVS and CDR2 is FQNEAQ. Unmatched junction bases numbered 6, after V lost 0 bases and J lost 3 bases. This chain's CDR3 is CASSLAPSGGFYEQYF. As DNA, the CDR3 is TGTGCCAGCAGCTTAGCGCCCAGCGGGGGGTTCTACGAGCAGTACTTC.

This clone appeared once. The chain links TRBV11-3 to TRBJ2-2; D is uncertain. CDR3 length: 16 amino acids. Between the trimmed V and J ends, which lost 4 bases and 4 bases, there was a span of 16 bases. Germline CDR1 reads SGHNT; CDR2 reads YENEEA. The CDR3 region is CASSSGPGTGTGELFF. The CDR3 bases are TGTGCCAGCAGCTCCGGCCCGGGTACGGGCACCGGGGAGCTGTTTTTT.

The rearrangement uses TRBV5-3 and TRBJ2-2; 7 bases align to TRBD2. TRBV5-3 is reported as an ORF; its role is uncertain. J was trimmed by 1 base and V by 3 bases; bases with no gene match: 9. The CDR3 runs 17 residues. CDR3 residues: CARSSSRRGENTGELFF. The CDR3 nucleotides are TGTGCCAGAAGCTCATCCCGCCGGGGGGAGAACACCGGGGAGCTGTTTTTT.

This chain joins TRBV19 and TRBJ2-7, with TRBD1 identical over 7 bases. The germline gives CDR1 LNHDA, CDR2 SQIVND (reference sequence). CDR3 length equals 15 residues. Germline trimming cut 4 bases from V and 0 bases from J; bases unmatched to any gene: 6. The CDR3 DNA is TGTGCCAGTAGTACTAGGGACAGCCGCTCCTACGAGCAGTACTTC. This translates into CASSTRDSRSYEQYF.

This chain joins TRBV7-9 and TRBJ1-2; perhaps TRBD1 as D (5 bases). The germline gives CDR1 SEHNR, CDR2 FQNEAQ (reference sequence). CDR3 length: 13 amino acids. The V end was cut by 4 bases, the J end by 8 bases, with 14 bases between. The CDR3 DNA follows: TGTGCCAGCAGCTGGTGGGGGGAAGGAGGCTACACCTTC. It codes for CASSWWGEGGYTF. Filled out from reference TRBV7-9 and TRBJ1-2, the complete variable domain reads DTGVSQNPRHKITKRGQNVTFRCDPISEHNRLYWYRQTLGQGPEFLTYFQNEAQLEKSRLLSDRFSAERPKGSFSTLEIQRTEQGDSAMYLCASSWWGEGGYTFGSGTRLTVV.

Here the CDR3 DNA reads TGTGCCAGCAGTTACTCAACGGGTATCCACTATGGCTACACCTTC. It yields the protein CASSYSTGIHYGYTF. The rearrangement uses TRBV6-5 and TRBJ1-2; D uncertain. Germline CDR1 reads MNHEY; CDR2 reads SVGAGI. The CDR3 length is 15 residues. The germline V and J ends were trimmed by 0 bases and 3 bases, with 11 bases remaining between them.

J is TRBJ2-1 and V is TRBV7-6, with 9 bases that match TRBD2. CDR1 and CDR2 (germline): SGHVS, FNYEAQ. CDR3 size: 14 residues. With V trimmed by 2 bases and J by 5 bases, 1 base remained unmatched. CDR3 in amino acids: CASSLSSGNNEQFF. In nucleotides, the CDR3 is TGTGCCAGCAGCTTATCTAGCGGGAACAATGAGCAGTTCTTC. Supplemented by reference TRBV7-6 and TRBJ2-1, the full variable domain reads GAGVSQSPRYKVTKRGQDVALRCDPISGHVSLYWYRQALGQGPEFLTYFNYEAQQDKSGLPNDRFSAERPEGSISTLTIQRTEQRDSAMYRCASSLSSGNNEQFFGPGTRLTVL.

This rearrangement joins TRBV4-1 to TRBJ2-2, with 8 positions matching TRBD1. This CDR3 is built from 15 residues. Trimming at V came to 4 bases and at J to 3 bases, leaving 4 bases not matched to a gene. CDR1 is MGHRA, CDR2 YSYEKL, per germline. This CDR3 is CASSLGQGYTGELFF. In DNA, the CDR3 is TGCGCCAGCAGCCTTGGACAGGGATACACCGGGGAGCTGTTTTTT.

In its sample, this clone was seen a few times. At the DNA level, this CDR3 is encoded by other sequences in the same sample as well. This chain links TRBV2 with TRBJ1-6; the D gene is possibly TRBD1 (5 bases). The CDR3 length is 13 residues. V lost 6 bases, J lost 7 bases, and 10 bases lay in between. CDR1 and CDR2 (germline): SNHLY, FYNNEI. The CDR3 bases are TGTGCCAGCAGGCAGGGTTGGAATTCACCCCTCCACTTT. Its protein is CASRQGWNSPLHF.

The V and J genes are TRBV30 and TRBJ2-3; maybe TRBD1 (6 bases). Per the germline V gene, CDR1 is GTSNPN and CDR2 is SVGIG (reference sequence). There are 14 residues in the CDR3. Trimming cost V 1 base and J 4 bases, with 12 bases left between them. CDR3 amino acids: CAWSAIDRSDTQYF. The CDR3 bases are TGTGCCTGGAGTGCGATTGACAGGTCAGATACGCAGTATTTT.

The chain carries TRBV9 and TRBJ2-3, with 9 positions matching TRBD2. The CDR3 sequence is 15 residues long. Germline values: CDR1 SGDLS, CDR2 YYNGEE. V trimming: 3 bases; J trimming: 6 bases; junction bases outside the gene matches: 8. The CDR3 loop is CASSELAGPGDTQYF. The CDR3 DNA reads TGTGCCAGCAGCGAGCTAGCGGGGCCAGGGGATACGCAGTATTTT.

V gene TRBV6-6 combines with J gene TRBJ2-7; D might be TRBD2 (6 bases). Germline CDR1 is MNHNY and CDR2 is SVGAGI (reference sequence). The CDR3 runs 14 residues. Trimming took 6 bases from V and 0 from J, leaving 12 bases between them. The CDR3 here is CASRAGRSSYEQYF. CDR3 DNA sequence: TGTGCCAGCAGGGCGGGACGGAGCTCCTACGAGCAGTACTTC.

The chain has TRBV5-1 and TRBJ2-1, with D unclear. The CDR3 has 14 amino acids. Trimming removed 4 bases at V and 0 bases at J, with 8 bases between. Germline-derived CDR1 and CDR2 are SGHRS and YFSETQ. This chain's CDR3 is CASSRRRSYNEQFF. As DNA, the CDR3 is TGCGCCAGCAGCCGGCGGCGCTCCTACAATGAGCAGTTCTTC.

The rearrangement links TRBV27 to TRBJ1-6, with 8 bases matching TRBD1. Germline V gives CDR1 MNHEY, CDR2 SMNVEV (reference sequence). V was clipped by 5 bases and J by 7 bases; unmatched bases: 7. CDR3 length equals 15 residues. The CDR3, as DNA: TGTGCCAGCAGTCCCCGGACAGGGATGAATTCACCCCTCCACTTT. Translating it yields CASSPRTGMNSPLHF.

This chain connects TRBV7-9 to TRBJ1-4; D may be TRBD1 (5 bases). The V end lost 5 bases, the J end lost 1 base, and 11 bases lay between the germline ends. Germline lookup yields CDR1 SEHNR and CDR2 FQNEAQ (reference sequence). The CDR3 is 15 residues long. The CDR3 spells CASSLRRGTNEKLFF. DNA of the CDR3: TGTGCCAGCAGCCTACGGAGGGGAACTAATGAAAAACTGTTTTTT.

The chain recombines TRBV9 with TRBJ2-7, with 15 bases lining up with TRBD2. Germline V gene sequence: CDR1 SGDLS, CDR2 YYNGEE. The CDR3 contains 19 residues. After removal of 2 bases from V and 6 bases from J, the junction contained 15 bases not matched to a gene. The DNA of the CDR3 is TGTGCCAGCAGCGTCGACCCAGGGACTAGCGGGGGGCAGGTAGGCGAGCAGTACTTC. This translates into CASSVDPGTSGGQVGEQYF.

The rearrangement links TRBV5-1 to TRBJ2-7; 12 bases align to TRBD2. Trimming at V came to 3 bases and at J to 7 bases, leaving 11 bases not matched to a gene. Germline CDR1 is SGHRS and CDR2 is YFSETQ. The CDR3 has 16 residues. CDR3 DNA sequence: TGCGCCAGCAGCTGGTGGGCTAGCGGGGGGGCCAAAGAGCAGTACTTC. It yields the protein CASSWWASGGAKEQYF.